A selection of T cell receptor beta chains follows, all from one sample in a study of neurological immune-mediated disorders. TCRdb re-derived calls from the 5' RACE reads in MiXCR, one entry per CDR3 protein. The sample carries 35,000 to 50,000 distinct CDR3 sequences, 13% to 15% recorded once. The sequenced material came from CD4+ T cells from blood. All receptors come from an older woman with HTLV-1-associated myelopathy (HAM/TSP). Each CDR3 is given with its conserved first and last residue. Fields, in order: J gene, V gene, D gene, clone size, CDR3 protein, CDR3 DNA. The D gene is left open where the match is weak. Expanded clones get a size class; other rows say once, few or many, or leave the size out.

>TRBJ2-1|TRBV5-1|TRBD1|many
CASSLAPGTGGLNEQFF
TGCGCCAGCAGCTTGGCTCCCGGGACAGGGGGCCTTAATGAGCAGTTCTTC
>TRBJ2-1|TRBV27|TRBD2|many
CATTTLSGGDYNEQFF
TGTGCCACTACGACCTTGAGCGGGGGTGATTACAATGAGCAGTTCTTC
>TRBJ1-6|TRBV12-3/TRBV12-4|.|many
CASRPGGPLGYSPLHF
TGTGCCAGCAGACCCGGGGGACCTCTCGGCTATTCACCCCTCCACTTT
>TRBJ1-2|TRBV15|.|many
CATSTLRTPEVYTF
TGTGCCACCAGCACCTTACGAACCCCTGAGGTCTACACCTTC
>TRBJ2-2|TRBV27|.|many
CASSFSGASNTGELFF
TGTGCCAGCAGTTTCTCGGGCGCTTCGAACACCGGGGAGCTGTTTTTT
>TRBJ1-1|TRBV18|.|many
CASSVREGPSKGTEAFF
TGTGCCAGCTCAGTACGCGAAGGGCCTTCAAAGGGCACTGAAGCTTTCTTT
>TRBJ2-3|TRBV2|.|many
CASSRETDTQYF
TGTGCCAGCAGTCGCGAAACAGATACGCAGTATTTT
>TRBJ1-1|TRBV12-3/TRBV12-4|.|many
CASSPRRGNTEAFF
TGTGCCAGCAGCCCACGACGGGGGAACACTGAAGCTTTCTTT
>TRBJ2-1|TRBV20-1|TRBD1|many
CSTPGQSYNEQFF
TGCAGTACTCCGGGACAGTCCTACAATGAGCAGTTCTTC
>TRBJ1-2|TRBV6-5|.|many
CASSYSANYGYTF
TGTGCCAGCAGTTACTCAGCTAACTATGGCTACACCTTC
>TRBJ2-3|TRBV5-1|.|many
CASSLDWTLFQYF
TGCGCCAGCAGCTTGGATTGGACATTATTTCAGTATTTT
>TRBJ1-1|TRBV5-1|.|many
CASSLETSGTMNTEAFF
TGCGCCAGCAGCTTGGAAACGAGCGGGACAATGAACACTGAAGCTTTCTTT
>TRBJ2-3|TRBV4-1|TRBD2|many
CASSHRAGGPTDTQYF
TGCGCCAGCAGCCACCGCGCGGGGGGGCCCACAGATACGCAGTATTTT
>TRBJ2-7|TRBV7-6|TRBD1|many
CASSSGTGGSYEQYF
TGTGCCAGCAGCTCCGGGACAGGGGGTTCCTACGAGCAGTACTTC
>TRBJ2-1|TRBV6-6|.|many
CASTLRDPNYNEQFF
TGTGCCAGCACTCTCCGGGACCCTAACTACAATGAGCAGTTCTTC
>TRBJ2-3|TRBV4-3|.|few
CASSQMVSSRTDTQYF
TGCGCCAGCAGTCAAATGGTGTCTAGTAGAACAGATACGCAGTATTTT
>TRBJ2-3|TRBV29-1|TRBD1|.
CSAWTGGTDTQYF
TGCAGCGCCTGGACAGGGGGAACAGATACGCAGTATTTT
>TRBJ1-5|TRBV6-2/TRBV6-3|.|few
CASSYVGNQPQHF
TGTGCCAGCAGTTACGTCGGCAATCAGCCCCAGCATTTT
>TRBJ2-5|TRBV5-1|.|many
CASTLDPRGTQYF
TGCGCCAGCACCCTGGACCCCCGCGGGACCCAGTACTTC
>TRBJ2-3|TRBV20-1|TRBD2|many
CSADYERGIFTDTQYF
TGCAGTGCTGACTATGAGCGGGGGATCTTCACAGATACGCAGTATTTT
>TRBJ1-2|TRBV29-1|.|many
CSVRGNGYTF
TGCAGCGTTCGCGGGAATGGCTACACCTTC
>TRBJ2-1|TRBV10-2|.|many
CASSESIQVTNYNEQFF
TGCGCCAGCAGTGAGTCGATACAGGTCACTAACTACAATGAGCAGTTCTTC
>TRBJ1-1|TRBV20-1|TRBD1|many
CSARGRTGANTEAFF
TGCAGTGCTAGAGGTCGGACAGGGGCGAACACTGAAGCTTTCTTT
>TRBJ2-5|TRBV6-5|TRBD2|.
CASSRQSGVSETQYF
TGTGCCAGCTCACGACAGAGCGGGGTATCAGAGACCCAGTACTTC
>TRBJ1-1|TRBV5-1|TRBD1|many
CASSPRQGANTEAFF
TGCGCCAGCAGCCCCCGGCAGGGGGCTAACACTGAAGCTTTCTTT
>TRBJ2-5|TRBV20-1|.|.
CSARSVVRETQYF
TGCAGTGCTAGGAGCGTGGTGCGAGAGACCCAGTACTTC
>TRBJ1-1|TRBV12-3/TRBV12-4|.|many
CASSLARGEAFF
TGTGCCAGCAGTTTAGCTCGGGGGGAAGCTTTCTTT
>TRBJ2-7|TRBV10-3|TRBD2|.
CASEPGLAGGGPYEQYF
TGTGCCAGCGAGCCAGGACTAGCGGGGGGCGGACCCTACGAGCAGTACTTC
>TRBJ1-1|TRBV10-3|TRBD1|.
CAISDLTGRTEAFF
TGTGCCATCAGTGACTTGACAGGGAGGACTGAAGCTTTCTTT
>TRBJ1-2|TRBV3-1|.|many
CASSQVDNRYGYTF
TGTGCCAGCAGCCAAGTTGACAACCGCTATGGCTACACCTTC
>TRBJ1-6|TRBV3-1|.|many
CASSQDNSPLHF
TGTGCCAGCAGCCAAGATAATTCACCCCTCCACTTT
>TRBJ1-1|TRBV5-1|.|many
CASSIRGNTEAFF
TGCGCCAGCAGCATCAGGGGGAACACTGAAGCTTTCTTT
>TRBJ1-1|TRBV6-6|.|few
CASSYSMGDTEAFF
TGTGCCAGCAGTTACTCGATGGGGGACACTGAAGCTTTCTTT
>TRBJ1-3|TRBV10-3|.|many
CAIVSGNTIYF
TGTGCCATCGTCTCTGGAAACACCATATATTTT
>TRBJ2-7|TRBV6-5|TRBD2|.
CASSYGGLGTYEQYF
TGTGCCAGCAGTTACGGGGGACTAGGGACCTACGAGCAGTACTTC
>TRBJ2-2|TRBV2|TRBD1|many
CATGLGQSNTGELFF
TGTGCCACCGGGCTGGGACAGTCGAACACCGGGGAGCTGTTTTTT
>TRBJ2-3|TRBV12-3/TRBV12-4|TRBD2|many
CASTWGRGRVTDTQYF
TGTGCCAGCACCTGGGGTCGCGGGAGGGTCACAGATACGCAGTATTTT
>TRBJ2-5|TRBV5-1|.|.
CASSLGRSETQYF
TGCGCCAGCAGCTTGGGTCGAAGTGAGACCCAGTACTTC
>TRBJ1-1|TRBV4-1|.|.
CASSQGPQGSNTEAFF
TGCGCCAGCAGCCAAGGCCCCCAGGGGTCGAACACTGAAGCTTTCTTT
>TRBJ2-1|TRBV20-1|TRBD2|many
CSAGPSVLAGGFNEQFF
TGCAGTGCTGGGCCATCCGTACTAGCGGGGGGTTTCAATGAGCAGTTCTTC
>TRBJ1-2|TRBV9|TRBD1|many
CASSVERGLNYGYTF
TGTGCCAGCAGCGTAGAGAGGGGGCTTAACTATGGCTACACCTTC
>TRBJ1-2|TRBV20-1|.|many
CSARDHNRLVRLYGYTF
TGCAGTGCTAGAGATCACAATCGGTTGGTTAGGCTCTATGGCTACACCTTC
>TRBJ1-5|TRBV12-3/TRBV12-4|.|many
CASSPTGVNQPQHF
TGTGCCAGCAGTCCCACAGGCGTAAATCAGCCCCAGCATTTT
>TRBJ2-5|TRBV3-1|TRBD2|many
CASSRGTSGPLTGETQYF
TGTGCCAGCAGCCGCGGGACTAGCGGACCATTGACCGGGGAGACCCAGTACTTC
>TRBJ1-1|TRBV2|TRBD1|many
CASLRQGVKAFF
TGTGCCAGCTTGAGACAGGGGGTAAAAGCTTTCTTT
>TRBJ2-5|TRBV20-1|TRBD2|many
CSAKTGLAPFQETQYF
TGCAGTGCTAAAACAGGACTAGCTCCCTTCCAAGAGACCCAGTACTTC
>TRBJ1-5|TRBV5-1|TRBD1|many
CASSLEQGSQPQHF
TGCGCCAGCAGCTTGGAACAGGGGAGCCAGCCCCAGCATTTT
>TRBJ2-2|TRBV2|.|many
CASRPTAGELFF
TGTGCCAGCAGGCCCACGGCCGGGGAGCTGTTTTTT
>TRBJ2-3|TRBV5-5|.|many
CASSFEGSAHTDTQYF
TGTGCCAGCAGCTTCGAAGGGAGTGCCCACACAGATACGCAGTATTTT
>TRBJ2-5|TRBV20-1|TRBD2|many
CSARDREGGLYETQYF
TGCAGTGCTAGAGATCGGGAGGGGGGGCTGTATGAGACCCAGTACTTC
>TRBJ2-3|TRBV5-6|TRBD2|many
CASSFVAGGPDTQYF
TGTGCCAGCAGCTTCGTAGCGGGGGGGCCAGATACGCAGTATTTT
>TRBJ2-4|TRBV20-1|TRBD1|medium-sized
CSAGRQGLNIQYF
TGCAGTGCTGGAAGACAGGGCCTAAACATTCAGTACTTC
>TRBJ2-7|TRBV18|.|many
CASSPGNGYEQYF
TGTGCCAGCTCACCAGGGAACGGCTACGAGCAGTACTTC